What follows are 22 T cell receptor beta chains derived from one specimen sequenced in a study of T cell responses to AZD1222 COVID-19 vaccine. Data came from immunoSEQ multiplex PCR; TCRdb stores just in-frame clones and leaves some out. The sample has over 120,000 clones, about 93% seen once. This specimen consisted of peripheral blood, obtained on day 0 of AZD1222 vaccination. These receptors were collected from an adult in good health.

The chain recombines TRBV14 with TRBJ2-1; 8 positions match TRBD2. The CDR3 runs to 17 residues. Germline-derived CDR1 and CDR2 are SGHDN and FVKESK. The V gene end was trimmed by 3 bases and the J gene end by 1 base; junction bases not matched to a gene: 8. The chain's CDR3 is CASSQFPGTSSYNEQFF. For the CDR3, the DNA is TGTGCCAGCAGCCAGTTCCCCGGGACTAGTTCCTACAATGAGCAGTTCTTC.

The V and J genes are TRBV7-7 and TRBJ2-2; D is unresolved. The germline CDR1 and CDR2 sequences are SSHAT and FNYEAQ (reference sequence). The CDR3 consists of 13 residues. Trimming removed 2 bases from V and 5 bases from J, with 6 bases in between. CDR3 sequence: CASSLRVTGELFF. The CDR3 bases are TGTGCCAGCAGCTTACGTGTTACCGGGGAGCTGTTTTTT. Variable domain in full (rest from reference TRBV7-7 and TRBJ2-2): GAGVSQSPRYKVTKRGQDVTLRCDPISSHATLYWYQQALGQGPEFLTYFNYEAQPDKSGLPSDRFSAERPEGSISTLTIQRTEQRDSAMYRCASSLRVTGELFFGEGSRLTVL.

J is TRBJ1-2 and V is TRBV6-5; no clear D gene. Trimming removed 0 bases at V and 6 bases at J, with 8 bases between. There are 13 residues in the CDR3. Germline CDR1 reads MNHEY; CDR2 reads SVGAGI. In DNA form, the CDR3 reads TGTGCCAGCAGTTACTCGATGCGGGATGGCTACACCTTC. Amino acid sequence: CASSYSMRDGYTF.

The chain carries TRBV27 and TRBJ1-1; maybe TRBD1 (5 bases). V shed 4 bases and J shed 0 bases, with 9 bases lying between them. Germline V CDR1 and CDR2: MNHEY, SMNVEV (reference sequence). The CDR3 runs 14 residues. The CDR3 coding sequence is TGTGCCAGCAGTTCCCCAGGGCTGAACACTGAAGCTTTCTTT. It specifies CASSSPGLNTEAFF.

The chain has TRBV6-5 and TRBJ1-5, with unresolved D. Germline assignment: CDR1 MNHEY and CDR2 SVGAGI. CDR3 size: 13 residues. V dropped 0 bases and J dropped 3 bases, with 3 bases sitting between them. The CDR3 sequence: CASSYSYNQPQHF. The CDR3 nucleotides read TGTGCCAGCAGTTACTCCTACAATCAGCCCCAGCATTTT.

The sample holds one count of this clone. V is TRBV28 and J is TRBJ2-7, with unresolved D. The CDR3 has 13 amino acids. V dropped 5 bases and J dropped 0 bases, with 8 bases sitting between them. Germline CDR1 is MDHEN and CDR2 is SYDVKM. This chain's CDR3 is CASSKGGSYEQYF. As DNA, the CDR3 is TGTGCCAGCAGTAAGGGCGGCTCCTACGAGCAGTACTTC.

This sequence joins TRBV7-9 and TRBJ2-1, with D perhaps TRBD2 (6 bases). The germline V and J ends were trimmed by 5 bases and 5 bases, with 16 bases remaining between them. Per the germline V gene, CDR1 is SEHNR and CDR2 is FQNEAQ (reference sequence). This CDR3 region has 15 residues. The CDR3 region has the DNA TGTGCCAGCAGCCCCCAGCTGACTAGGCACAATGAGCAGTTCTTC. It translates to CASSPQLTRHNEQFF.

This clone was observed a handful of times. V gene TRBV20-1 combines with J gene TRBJ1-2; D is ambiguous. From germline, CDR1 is DFQATT and CDR2 SNEGSKA (reference sequence). This CDR3 has 11 amino acids. Trimming left V 3 bases short and J 2 bases short, with 4 bases between. The CDR3, as DNA: TGCAGTGCTAGGGACAACTATGGCTACACCTTC. It encodes CSARDNYGYTF.

The V call is TRBV27, the J call TRBJ2-5; D not certain. Trimming took off 5 bases at V and 5 bases at J, with 15 bases between the two ends. The CDR3 covers 14 residues. CDR1 is MNHEY and CDR2 is SMNVEV in the germline V gene (reference sequence). The CDR3 sequence: CASSPLRAVETQYF. For the CDR3, the DNA is TGTGCCAGCAGTCCCCTTAGGGCGGTTGAGACCCAGTACTTC.

The J gene is TRBJ1-1, the V gene TRBV10-3; tentative D call: TRBD1 (5 bases). The V end lost 6 bases, the J end lost 0 bases, and 8 bases lay between the germline ends. Germline CDR1 and CDR2: ENHRY and SYGVKD. This CDR3 region has 13 residues. Written as DNA, the CDR3 is TGTGCCATCAGGGACAATTTGAACACTGAAGCTTTCTTT. Protein: CAIRDNLNTEAFF.

In DNA, the CDR3 is TGTGCCAGCAGCCAAGTTGGCGGGGAGCTGTTTTTT. Its protein is CASSQVGGELFF. The rearrangement links TRBV3-1 (or the pseudogene TRBV3-2) to TRBJ2-2; D is uncertain. The CDR3 contains 12 residues. Germline V gene lookup returns CDR1 LGHDT and CDR2 YNNKEL (reference sequence). V was trimmed by 1 base and J by 7 bases, leaving 4 bases between them.

The genes are TRBV25-1 and TRBJ2-3; TRBD2 matches 9 bases. Per germline, CDR1 MGHDK and CDR2 SYGVNS. The junction had 11 bases not matched to a gene; V was cut back by 1 base and J by 6 bases. The CDR3 consists of 17 residues. The CDR3 DNA reads as TGTGCCAGCAGTGAATTTACGCCAGCGGGAGGTTCGGATACGCAGTATTTT. Translated, it gives CASSEFTPAGGSDTQYF.

V is TRBV9 and J is TRBJ1-4; 9 nucleotides line up with TRBD1. V dropped 4 bases and J dropped 8; count of bases not matched to a gene: 12. Germline-derived CDR1 and CDR2 are SGDLS and YYNGEE. The CDR3 has 16 amino acids. CDR3: CASSPRTGVWEEKLFF. CDR3 bases: TGTGCCAGCAGCCCAAGGACAGGGGTTTGGGAAGAAAAACTGTTTTTT.

CDR3 coding DNA: TGTGCCATCAGTGAATTAGGGGCGGACACTGAAGCTTTCTTT. Its translation is CAISELGADTEAFF. V is TRBV10-3 and J is TRBJ1-1; TRBD1 might be the D (5 bases). The CDR3 totals 14 residues. The V end lost 3 bases, the J end lost 3 bases, and 11 bases lay between the germline ends. Germline V gene data show CDR1 as ENHRY and CDR2 as SYGVKD.

The genes are TRBV7-8 and TRBJ2-7; 8 nucleotides agree with TRBD1. V lost 1 base, J lost 3 bases, and 11 bases stayed unmatched. CDR3 size: 17 residues. In germline, CDR1 is SGHVS, CDR2 FQNEAQ. The CDR3 DNA follows: TGTGCCAGCAGCTTAGGGTTGGACAGGGTTTCAGGCTACGAGCAGTACTTC. This codes for CASSLGLDRVSGYEQYF.

This chain connects TRBV7-9 to TRBJ2-3; possibly TRBD1 or TRBD2 for D (5 bases each). The CDR3 totals 15 residues. Germline-derived CDR1 and CDR2 are SEHNR and FQNEAQ (reference sequence). V lost 2 bases, J lost 2 bases, and 11 bases lay in between. CDR3 DNA: TGTGCCAGCAGCTTACTTTCGGGACCCACAGATACGCAGTATTTT. Translation: CASSLLSGPTDTQYF.

The chain has TRBV7-9 and TRBJ2-3, with TRBD2 matching 7 bases. The CDR3 consists of 16 residues. CDR1 is SEHNR and CDR2 is FQNEAQ in the germline V gene (reference sequence). Unmatched junction bases numbered 13, after V lost 5 bases and J lost 5 bases. CDR3 in DNA: TGTGCCAGCAGCCCACCCCCCAGACTAGCAGGAGATACGCAGTATTTT. It translates to CASSPPPRLAGDTQYF.

This clone was picked up one time. The chain joins TRBV7-8 to TRBJ1-3; 7 positions agree with TRBD1. V gave up 0 bases and J gave up 0 bases; unmatched junction bases: 8. The germline CDR1 and CDR2 sequences are SGHVS and FQNEAQ. The CDR3 is 18 amino acids. In nucleotides, the CDR3 is TGTGCCAGCAGCTTAGCCCGGACAGGCCTGGGCTCTGGAAACACCATATATTTT. This gives the protein CASSLARTGLGSGNTIYF.

V gene TRBV19 combines with J gene TRBJ1-5; D is undetermined. CDR1 is LNHDA, CDR2 SQIVND, per germline (reference sequence). V gave up 0 bases and J gave up 1 base, with 10 bases separating them. The CDR3 contains 16 residues. The CDR3 protein is CASSIELSQSNQPQHF. CDR3 coding DNA: TGTGCCAGTAGTATAGAATTATCCCAGAGCAATCAGCCCCAGCATTTT.

This chain links TRBV20-1 with TRBJ2-1; D might be TRBD1 (5 bases). CDR3 size: 17 residues. The V gene lost 3 bases and the J gene lost 4 bases, with 22 bases spanning the gap. Per germline, CDR1 DFQATT and CDR2 SNEGSKA (reference sequence). The CDR3 protein is CSASSPRTGPNYNEQFF. The CDR3 region has the DNA TGCAGTGCTAGTTCCCCCCGAACAGGACCCAATTACAATGAGCAGTTCTTC.

This sequence joins TRBV30 and TRBJ1-4, with 7 positions matching TRBD1. This CDR3 is 15 amino acids long. Germline CDR1 reads GTSNPN; CDR2 reads SVGIG (reference sequence). The J segment lost 6 bases and the V segment lost 3 bases, leaving 10 bases of the junction unmatched. The CDR3 DNA sequence: TGTGCCTGGAGGGCTCCGGGACAGCATGATGAAAAACTGTTTTTT. Its translation: CAWRAPGQHDEKLFF.

This chain joins TRBV4-2 and TRBJ2-5; the D gene is possibly TRBD2 (5 bases). The germline CDR1 and CDR2 sequences are LGHNA and YNFKEQ. This CDR3 region has 15 residues. V was pared by 0 bases and J by 5 bases, with 13 bases between. DNA for the CDR3: TGTGCCAGCAGCCAAGATGGGGTTAGCGTCGAGACCCAGTACTTC. Protein sequence: CASSQDGVSVETQYF.